The entry below describes one T cell receptor beta chain. Sequenced by immunoSEQ multiplex PCR; TCRdb stores in-frame clones only, minus some. The sample lists about 20,000 clones; roughly nine tenths were seen once. The CDR3 runs 11 residues. Germline V gene lookup returns CDR1 PRHDT and CDR2 FYEKMQ (reference sequence). Trimming cost V 6 bases and J 5 bases, with 6 bases left between them. The sample originates from a study of T cell changes during pregnancy in multiple sclerosis. The material was CD8+ T cells from peripheral blood mononuclear cells, obtained after pregnancy. This TCR derives from a female donor in good health, enrolled as a control in a pregnancy study. The V gene is TRBV13, the J gene TRBJ2-3; D unresolved. CDR3 DNA sequence: TGTGCCAGCAGGTCTAGAGATACGCAGTATTTT. It yields the protein CASRSRDTQYF.